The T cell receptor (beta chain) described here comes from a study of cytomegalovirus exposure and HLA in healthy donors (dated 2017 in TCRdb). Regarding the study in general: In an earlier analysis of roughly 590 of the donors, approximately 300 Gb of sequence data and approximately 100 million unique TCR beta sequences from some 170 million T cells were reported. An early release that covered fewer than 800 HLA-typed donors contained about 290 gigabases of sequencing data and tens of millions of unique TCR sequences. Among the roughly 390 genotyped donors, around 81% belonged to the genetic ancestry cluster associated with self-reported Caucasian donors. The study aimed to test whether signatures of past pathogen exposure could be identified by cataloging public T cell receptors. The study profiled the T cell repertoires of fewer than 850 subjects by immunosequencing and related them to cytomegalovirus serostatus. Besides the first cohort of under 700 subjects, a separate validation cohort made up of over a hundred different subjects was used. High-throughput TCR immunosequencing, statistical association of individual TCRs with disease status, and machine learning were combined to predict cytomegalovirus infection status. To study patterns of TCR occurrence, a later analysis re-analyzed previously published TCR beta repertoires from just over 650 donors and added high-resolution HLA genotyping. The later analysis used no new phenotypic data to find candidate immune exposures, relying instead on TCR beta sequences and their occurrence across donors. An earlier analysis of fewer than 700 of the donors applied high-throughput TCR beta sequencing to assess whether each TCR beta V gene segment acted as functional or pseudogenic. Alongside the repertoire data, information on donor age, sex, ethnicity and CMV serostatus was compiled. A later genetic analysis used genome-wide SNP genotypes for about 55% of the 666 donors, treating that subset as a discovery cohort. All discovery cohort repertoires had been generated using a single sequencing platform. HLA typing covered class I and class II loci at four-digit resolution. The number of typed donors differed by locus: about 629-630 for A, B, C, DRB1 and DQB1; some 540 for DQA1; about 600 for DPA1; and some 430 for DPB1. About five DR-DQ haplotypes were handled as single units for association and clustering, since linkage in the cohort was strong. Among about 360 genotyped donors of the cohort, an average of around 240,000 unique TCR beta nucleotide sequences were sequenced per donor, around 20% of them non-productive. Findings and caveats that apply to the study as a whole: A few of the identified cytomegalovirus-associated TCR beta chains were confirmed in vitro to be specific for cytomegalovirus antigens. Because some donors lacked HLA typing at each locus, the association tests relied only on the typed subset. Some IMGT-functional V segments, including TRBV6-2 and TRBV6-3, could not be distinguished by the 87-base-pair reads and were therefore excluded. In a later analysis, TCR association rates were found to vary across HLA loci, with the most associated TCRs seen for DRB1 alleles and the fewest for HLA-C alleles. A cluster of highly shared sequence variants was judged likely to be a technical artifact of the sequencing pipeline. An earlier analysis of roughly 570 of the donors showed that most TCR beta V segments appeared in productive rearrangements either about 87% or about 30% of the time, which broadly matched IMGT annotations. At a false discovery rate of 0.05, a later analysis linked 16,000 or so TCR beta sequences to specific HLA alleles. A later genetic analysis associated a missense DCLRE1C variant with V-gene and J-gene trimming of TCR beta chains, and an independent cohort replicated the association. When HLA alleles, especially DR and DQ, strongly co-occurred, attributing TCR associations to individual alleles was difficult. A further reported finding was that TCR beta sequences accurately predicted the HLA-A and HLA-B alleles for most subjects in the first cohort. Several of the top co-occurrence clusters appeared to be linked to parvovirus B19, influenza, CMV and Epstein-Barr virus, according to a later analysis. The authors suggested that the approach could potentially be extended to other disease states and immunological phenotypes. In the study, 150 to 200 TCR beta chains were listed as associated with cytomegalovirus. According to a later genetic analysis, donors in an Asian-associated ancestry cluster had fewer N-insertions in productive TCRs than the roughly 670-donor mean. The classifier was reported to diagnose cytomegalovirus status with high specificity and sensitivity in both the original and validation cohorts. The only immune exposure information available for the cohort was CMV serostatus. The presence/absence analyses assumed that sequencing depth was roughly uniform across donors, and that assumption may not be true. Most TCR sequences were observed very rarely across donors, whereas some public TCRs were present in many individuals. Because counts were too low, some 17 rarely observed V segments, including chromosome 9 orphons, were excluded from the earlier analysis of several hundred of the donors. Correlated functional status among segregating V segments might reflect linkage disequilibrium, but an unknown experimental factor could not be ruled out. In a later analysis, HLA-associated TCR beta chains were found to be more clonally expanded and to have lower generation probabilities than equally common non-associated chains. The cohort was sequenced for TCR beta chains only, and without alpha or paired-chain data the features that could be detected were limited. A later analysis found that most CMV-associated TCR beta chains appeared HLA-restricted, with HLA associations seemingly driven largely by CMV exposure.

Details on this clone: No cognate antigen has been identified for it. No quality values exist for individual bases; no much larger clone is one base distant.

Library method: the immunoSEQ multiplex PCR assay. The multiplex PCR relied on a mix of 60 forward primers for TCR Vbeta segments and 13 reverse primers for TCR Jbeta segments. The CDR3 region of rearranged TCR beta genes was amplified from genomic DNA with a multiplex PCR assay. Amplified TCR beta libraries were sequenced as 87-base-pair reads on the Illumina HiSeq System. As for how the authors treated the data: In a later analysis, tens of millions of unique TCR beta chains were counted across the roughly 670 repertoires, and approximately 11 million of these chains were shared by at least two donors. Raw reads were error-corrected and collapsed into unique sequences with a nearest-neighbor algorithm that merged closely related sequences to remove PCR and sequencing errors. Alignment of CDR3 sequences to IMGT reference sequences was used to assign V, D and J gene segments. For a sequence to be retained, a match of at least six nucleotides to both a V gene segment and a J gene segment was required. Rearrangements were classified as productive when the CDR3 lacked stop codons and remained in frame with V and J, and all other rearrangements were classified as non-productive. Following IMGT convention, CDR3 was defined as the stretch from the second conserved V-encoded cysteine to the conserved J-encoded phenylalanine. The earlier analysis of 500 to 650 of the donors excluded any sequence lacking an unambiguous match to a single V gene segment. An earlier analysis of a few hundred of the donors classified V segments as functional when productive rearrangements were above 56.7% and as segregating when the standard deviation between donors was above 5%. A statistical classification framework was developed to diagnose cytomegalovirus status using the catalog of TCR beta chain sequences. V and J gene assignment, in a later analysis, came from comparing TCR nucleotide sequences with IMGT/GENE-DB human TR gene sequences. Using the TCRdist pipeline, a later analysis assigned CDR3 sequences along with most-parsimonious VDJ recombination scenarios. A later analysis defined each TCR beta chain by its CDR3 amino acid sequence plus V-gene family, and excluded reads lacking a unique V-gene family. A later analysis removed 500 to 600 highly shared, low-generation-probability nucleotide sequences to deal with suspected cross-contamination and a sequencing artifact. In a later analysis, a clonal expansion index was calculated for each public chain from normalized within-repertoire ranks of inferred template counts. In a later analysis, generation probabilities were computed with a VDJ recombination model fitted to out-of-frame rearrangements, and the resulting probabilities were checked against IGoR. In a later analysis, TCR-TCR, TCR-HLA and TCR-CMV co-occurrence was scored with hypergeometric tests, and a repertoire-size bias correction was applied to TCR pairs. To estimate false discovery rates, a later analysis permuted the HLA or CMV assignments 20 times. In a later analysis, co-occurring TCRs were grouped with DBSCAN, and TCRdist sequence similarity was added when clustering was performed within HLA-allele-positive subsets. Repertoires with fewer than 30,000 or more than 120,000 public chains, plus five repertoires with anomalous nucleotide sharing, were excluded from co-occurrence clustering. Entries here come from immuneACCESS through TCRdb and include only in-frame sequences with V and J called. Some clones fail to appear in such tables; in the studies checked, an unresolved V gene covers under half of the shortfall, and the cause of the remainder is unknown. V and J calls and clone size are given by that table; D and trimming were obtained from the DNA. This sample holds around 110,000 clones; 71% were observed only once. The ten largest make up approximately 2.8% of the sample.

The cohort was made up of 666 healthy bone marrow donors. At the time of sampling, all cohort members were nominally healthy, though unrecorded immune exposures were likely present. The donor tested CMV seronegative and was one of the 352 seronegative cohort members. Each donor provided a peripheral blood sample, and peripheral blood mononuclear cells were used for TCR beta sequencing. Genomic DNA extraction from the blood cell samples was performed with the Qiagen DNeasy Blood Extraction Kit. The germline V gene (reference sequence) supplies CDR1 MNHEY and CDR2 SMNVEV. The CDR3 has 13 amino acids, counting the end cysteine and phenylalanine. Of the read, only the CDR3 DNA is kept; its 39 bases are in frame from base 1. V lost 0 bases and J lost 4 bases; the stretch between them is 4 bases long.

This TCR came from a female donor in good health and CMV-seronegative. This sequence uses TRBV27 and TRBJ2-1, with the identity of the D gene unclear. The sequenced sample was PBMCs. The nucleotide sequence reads TGTGCCAGCAGTTTATCGGCATACAATGAGCAGTTCTTC. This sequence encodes CASSLSAYNEQFF.